The 8 T cell receptor beta chains below come from one sample, sequenced in a study of T cell repertoires in cytomegalovirus infection. Using its own MiXCR run on the reads, TCRdb lists one record per CDR3 protein. The table lists 150,000 to 200,000 distinct CDR3 sequences, 9.5% of them singletons. The sequencing input was PBMCs. The receptors originated from a human donor in good health (CMV status not recorded). Some clones in this sample may be carry-over from other donors' samples.

This clonotype was recorded many times. The chain recombines TRBV4-3 with TRBJ1-4, with D possibly being TRBD1 (6 bases). Trimming took off 1 base at V and 5 bases at J, with 14 bases between the two ends. The germline V gene encodes CDR1 LGHNA and CDR2 YSLEER. The CDR3 sequence is 16 residues long. The DNA of the CDR3 is TGCGCCAGCAGCCAAGTAACAGGGATGGCGAATGAAAAACTGTTTTTT. Protein: CASSQVTGMANEKLFF.

The V call is TRBV5-1, the J call TRBJ1-1; possibly TRBD1 for D (5 bases). CDR3 length equals 15 residues. Trimming stripped 0 bases from V and 5 bases from J, with 14 bases between. Germline CDR1 reads SGHRS; CDR2 reads YFSETQ. The CDR3 bases are TGCGCCAGCAGCTTGGAGGGGAGGTCTAAGACTGAAGCTTTCTTT. Translation: CASSLEGRSKTEAFF.

This clonotype was picked up many times. The chain couples TRBV29-1 to TRBJ2-2; a possible D gene is TRBD1 (5 bases). Germline V gene data show CDR1 as SQVTM and CDR2 as ANQGSEA. V lost 7 bases and J 4 bases, leaving 19 bases between the germline ends. This CDR3 comprises 15 residues. This chain's CDR3 is CSALGGAVPTGELFF. The DNA for the CDR3 is TGCAGCGCTTTGGGTGGGGCAGTTCCCACCGGGGAGCTGTTTTTT.

The table lists this clonotype with many counts. V usage is TRBV7-2 and J usage is TRBJ2-7, with 9 nucleotides matching TRBD2. CDR3 length: 14 residues. CDR1 is SGHTA and CDR2 is FQGNSA in the germline V gene. V trimming: 5 bases; J trimming: 7 bases; junction bases outside the gene matches: 9. In DNA, the CDR3 is TGTGCCAGCAGCCCTGGCGGGGGGGCTAGGGAGCAGTACTTC. The encoded protein is CASSPGGGAREQYF.

In its sample, this clonotype was seen many times. The chain combines TRBV7-2 with TRBJ2-4; a weak D match, TRBD2 (6 bases). This CDR3 region has 19 residues. The V and J ends lost 1 base and 0 bases respectively, with 19 bases between them. Germline V gives CDR1 SGHTA, CDR2 FQGNSA. The CDR3 region is CASSLERAGRGLAKNIQYF. The CDR3 DNA is TGTGCCAGCAGCTTAGAGAGGGCGGGACGGGGTCTAGCCAAAAACATTCAGTACTTC.

The chain links TRBV6-5 to TRBJ1-6; 11 positions agree with TRBD1. CDR1 is MNHEY and CDR2 is SVGAGI in the germline V gene. The CDR3 loop spans 17 amino acids. With 5 bases clipped from V and 9 bases from J, the junction kept 12 bases outside the gene matches. The chain's CDR3 is CASSLGRTGGFGSPLHF. CDR3 nucleotides: TGTGCCAGCAGTCTGGGACGGACAGGGGGCTTTGGTTCACCCCTCCACTTT.

Details on this clonotype: A much larger clone lies one base from this, so it may be a read error. The chain employs TRBV28 and TRBJ2-5; D is possibly TRBD1 (6 bases). The length of the CDR3 is 14 residues. From germline, CDR1 is MDHEN and CDR2 SYDVKM. The CDR3 DNA is TGTGCCTGCAGCCTCCGGGACACGGAAGAGACCCAGTACTTC. Translation: CACSLRDTEETQYF. Full variable domain (rest looked up from reference TRBV28 and TRBJ2-5): DVKVTQSSRYLVKRTGEKVFLECVQDMDHENMFWYRQDPGLGLRLIYFSYDVKMKEKGDIPEGYSVSREKKERFSLILESASTNQTSMYLCACSLRDTEETQYFGPGTRLLVL.

This clonotype has just a few counts. This chain uses TRBV4-1 with TRBJ1-2, with D perhaps matching TRBD1 (6 bases). Trimming stripped 0 bases from V and 8 bases from J, with 10 bases between. The CDR3 has 13 residues. Germline V gene data show CDR1 as MGHRA and CDR2 as YSYEKL. The CDR3: CASSQDPGEGYTF. In DNA, the CDR3 is TGCGCCAGCAGCCAAGATCCAGGGGAAGGCTACACCTTC.